This T cell receptor beta chain stems from a study of control samples from healthy donors and cancer patients. Generated by immunoSEQ multiplex PCR, the TCRdb table keeps only in-frame clones and is missing some. Among more than 65,000 clones listed, 83% were seen once. CDR1 and CDR2 from the germline V gene are MNHEY and SVGAGI. With V trimmed by 6 bases and J by 1 base, 3 bases remained unmatched. The CDR3 consists of 14 residues. The sample was blood. V usage is TRBV6-5 and J usage is TRBJ1-5; 7 bases map to TRBD1. This TCR derives from a man aged 55 to 69 in good health. The CDR3 DNA reads TGTGCCAGCAGCCGGACAGGAAGCAATCAGCCCCAGCATTTT. Translated, it gives CASSRTGSNQPQHF.